Following are 26 T cell receptor beta chains from one sample sequenced in a study of blood T cell repertoires in COVID-19. The protocol was immunoSEQ multiplex PCR, while the TCRdb copy is restricted to in-frame clones and leaves out a portion. Among some 220,000 clones listed, 84% were seen once. The sample taken for sequencing was peripheral blood. The receptor source for this set is a man aged 50 to 60 with active or convalescent COVID-19.

The chain carries TRBV2 and TRBJ1-2, with 7 bases lining up with TRBD1. CDR3 length: 15 residues. Germline CDR1 SNHLY, CDR2 FYNNEI. V lost 2 bases to trimming and J lost 4 bases; unmatched junction nucleotides: 7. The CDR3 spells CASSERRGLGYGYTF. The CDR3, as DNA: TGTGCCAGCAGTGAAAGAAGGGGGCTGGGCTATGGCTACACCTTC.

This clone appeared a few times. This chain joins TRBV19 and TRBJ1-5; unclear D gene. This CDR3 has 13 amino acids. The V end lost 8 bases, the J end lost 0 bases, and 8 bases lay between the germline ends. Germline V gene data show CDR1 as LNHDA and CDR2 as SQIVND (reference sequence). The CDR3 DNA reads as TGTGCCAGTCAGGTGGATAGCAATCAGCCCCAGCATTTT. Translation: CASQVDSNQPQHF.

The chain carries TRBV6-2 or TRBV6-3 and TRBJ1-1; no firm D call. The V gene lost 4 bases and the J gene lost 7 bases, with 10 bases spanning the gap. CDR1 is MNHEY and CDR2 is SVGEGT in the germline V gene. CDR3 size: 12 residues. Here the CDR3 reads CASSSRSGEAFF. The CDR3, as DNA: TGTGCCAGCAGTTCCCGGTCCGGTGAAGCTTTCTTT.

This chain joins TRBV2 and TRBJ1-5; D might be TRBD1 (5 bases). V dropped 2 bases and J dropped 0 bases, with 14 bases sitting between them. Germline assignment: CDR1 SNHLY and CDR2 FYNNEI. The CDR3 is 17 residues long. The DNA for the CDR3 is TGTGCCAGCAGTGAAAACAGGCCTGTGTATAGCAATCAGCCCCAGCATTTT. It is translated as CASSENRPVYSNQPQHF.

This chain uses TRBV28 with TRBJ1-2; 12 bases fit TRBD1. Per the germline V gene, CDR1 is MDHEN and CDR2 is SYDVKM. This CDR3 contains 17 residues. V trimming: 6 bases; J trimming: 4 bases; junction bases outside the gene matches: 12. This CDR3 reads CASSQGTGGGMSYGYTF. CDR3 sequence (DNA): TGTGCCAGCAGCCAGGGGACAGGGGGCGGTATGAGCTATGGCTACACCTTC.

The gene calls are TRBV4-2 and TRBJ1-5; D unresolved. V lost 2 bases, J lost 6 bases, and 8 bases lay in between. The CDR3 spans 13 residues. CDR1 is LGHNA, CDR2 YNFKEQ, per germline. CDR3 in DNA: TGTGCCAGCAGCCAATTTGTCCGTCAGCCCCAGCATTTT. Translated, it gives CASSQFVRQPQHF.

The V and J genes are TRBV5-1 and TRBJ1-6; D call uncertain. V was shortened by 0 bases and J by 9 bases, with 7 bases between the two germline ends. Germline CDR1 and CDR2: SGHRS and YFSETQ. This CDR3 comprises 13 residues. The DNA for the CDR3 is TGCGCCAGCAGCTTGGAGGCAGGTTCACCCCTCCACTTT. Residues: CASSLEAGSPLHF.

This chain links TRBV4-1 with TRBJ1-2; D not certain. Germline V CDR1 and CDR2: MGHRA, YSYEKL. The CDR3 covers 14 residues. Trimming pared 0 bases from V and 8 bases from J, leaving 13 bases between. In DNA, the CDR3 is TGCGCCAGCAGCCAAGAAAGTATGGGGAGCGGCTACACCTTC. Residues: CASSQESMGSGYTF.

The chain joins TRBV7-8 to TRBJ2-1; D is perhaps TRBD2 (5 bases). The CDR3 runs 13 residues. The germline V and J ends were trimmed by 3 bases and 7 bases, with 10 bases remaining between them. Germline CDR1 is SGHVS and CDR2 is FQNEAQ. CDR3 in amino acids: CASSLRAWNEQFF. CDR3 nucleotides: TGTGCCAGCAGCTTGCGGGCATGGAATGAGCAGTTCTTC.

The chain uses TRBV6-6 and TRBJ1-4; 8 bases agree with TRBD1. Germline CDR1 is MNHNY and CDR2 is SVGAGI (reference sequence). CDR3 size: 14 residues. The V and J ends lost 7 bases and 6 bases, in that order; junction bases with no gene match: 7. The chain's CDR3 is CASTLTGGYEKLFF. The CDR3 DNA sequence: TGTGCCAGCACCCTTACAGGGGGGTATGAAAAACTGTTTTTT.

As for this clone: This CDR3 is also generated by other DNA sequences in the sample. This chain joins TRBV7-2 and TRBJ1-6, with no clear D. Between the trimmed V and J ends, which lost 1 base and 0 bases, there was a span of 4 bases. Germline CDR1 SGHTA, CDR2 FQGNSA. The CDR3 has 15 amino acids. Written as DNA, the CDR3 is TGTGCCAGCAGCTTAGTGAGCTCCTATAATTCACCCCTCCACTTT. The encoded protein is CASSLVSSYNSPLHF.

The table lists this clone with a count of one. The rearrangement joins TRBV9 to TRBJ1-1, with D possibly matching TRBD1 (5 bases). Trimming cost V 0 bases and J 7 bases, with 13 bases left between them. CDR3 length: 14 residues. CDR1 SGDLS and CDR2 YYNGEE come from the germline V gene. The CDR3 protein is CASSVEIQGSEAFF. The CDR3 nucleotides are TGTGCCAGCAGCGTAGAAATTCAGGGTAGTGAAGCTTTCTTT.

The chain uses TRBV28 and TRBJ2-2; 8 bases align to TRBD1. The CDR3 has 15 residues. Unmatched junction bases numbered 14, after V lost 7 bases and J lost 10 bases. Germline V gene sequence: CDR1 MDHEN, CDR2 SYDVKM. CDR3 in amino acids: CASTIRGRGRVELFF. In DNA, the CDR3 is TGTGCCAGCACTATAAGGGGCAGGGGGCGCGTGGAGCTGTTTTTT.

The gene calls are TRBV7-3 and TRBJ1-2, with 11 positions matching TRBD1. The V segment lost 5 bases and the J segment 7 bases; nucleotides outside the gene matches: 9. This CDR3 contains 15 residues. Germline CDR1 is SGHTA and CDR2 is FQGTGA. DNA for the CDR3: TGTGCCAGCAGCAAAAAATCCGGACAGGGGGCTGGCTACACCTTC. Amino acid sequence: CASSKKSGQGAGYTF.

In DNA, the CDR3 is TGCAGCGCCATCCAGGACGCGGGTAAAGCTTTCTTT. Translated: CSAIQDAGKAFF. The J gene is TRBJ1-1, the V gene TRBV29-1; no reliable D call. With 7 bases removed from V and 9 bases from J, the gap between germline ends came to 18 bases. This CDR3 comprises 12 residues. From germline, CDR1 is SQVTM and CDR2 ANQGSEA.

This rearrangement joins TRBV20-1 to TRBJ1-1, with a tentative D call TRBD1 (6 bases). Trimming left V 7 bases short and J 0 bases short, with 6 bases between. The CDR3 is made up of 11 amino acids. Germline assignment: CDR1 DFQATT and CDR2 SNEGSKA (reference sequence). CDR3 loop: CSGTVNTEAFF. The CDR3 DNA sequence: TGCAGTGGGACAGTGAACACTGAAGCTTTCTTT.

This chain links TRBV2 with TRBJ1-5; D uncertain. Trimming removed 4 bases at V and 3 bases at J, with 10 bases between. This CDR3 comprises 14 residues. Germline-derived CDR1 and CDR2 are SNHLY and FYNNEI. The CDR3 region is CASSVQLSNQPQHF. The CDR3, as DNA: TGTGCCAGCAGTGTACAGCTTTCCAATCAGCCCCAGCATTTT.

This clone showed up just once. The rearrangement joins TRBV5-5 to TRBJ2-1, with 7 nucleotides matching TRBD1. This CDR3 region has 16 residues. The V gene end was trimmed by 4 bases and the J gene end by 7 bases; junction bases not matched to a gene: 14. Germline CDR1 and CDR2: SGHKS and YYEKEE (reference sequence). CDR3 residues: CASSPAGTAALNEQFF. The CDR3 coding sequence is TGTGCCAGCAGCCCCGCCGGGACAGCGGCACTAAATGAGCAGTTCTTC.

The rearrangement links TRBV28 to TRBJ2-5; 7 nucleotides match TRBD1. Germline V CDR1 and CDR2: MDHEN, SYDVKM. J was trimmed by 5 bases and V by 4 bases; bases with no gene match: 10. This CDR3 is built from 15 residues. CDR3 nucleotides: TGTGCCAGCAGTTCAACCTACAGGGGCGAGGAGACCCAGTACTTC. The encoded protein is CASSSTYRGEETQYF. Full variable domain (remainder filled in from reference TRBV28 and TRBJ2-5): DVKVTQSSRYLVKRTGEKVFLECVQDMDHENMFWYRQDPGLGLRLIYFSYDVKMKEKGDIPEGYSVSREKKERFSLILESASTNQTSMYLCASSSTYRGEETQYFGPGTRLLVL.

This chain joins TRBV28 and TRBJ2-5, with 8 bases lining up with TRBD1. Germline assignment: CDR1 MDHEN and CDR2 SYDVKM. This CDR3 has 14 residues. J gave up 5 bases and V 2 bases, and 4 bases lay outside the gene matches. CDR3 region: CASSLGTGAETQYF. CDR3 in DNA: TGTGCCAGCAGTTTAGGGACAGGAGCCGAGACCCAGTACTTC.

The gene calls are TRBV24-1 and TRBJ2-5; TRBD1 aligns across 7 bases. The CDR3 has 14 amino acids. Germline V gene sequence: CDR1 KGHDR, CDR2 SFDVKD. Losses at the gene ends were 9 bases for V and 4 bases for J; bases not matched to a gene: 10. The CDR3 DNA follows: TGTGCCACCGGGGAGTGGGACAGAGGAGAGACCCAGTACTTC. This translates into CATGEWDRGETQYF.

This clone occurred a few times. The chain carries TRBV3-1 (or the pseudogene TRBV3-2) and TRBJ2-1, with D perhaps matching TRBD2 (6 bases). Per germline, CDR1 LGHDT and CDR2 YNNKEL (reference sequence). Trimming took 3 bases from V and 3 from J, leaving 15 bases between them. The CDR3 runs 16 residues. In nucleotides, the CDR3 is TGTGCCAGCAGCCAGCACCCTACGGGGGACTACAATGAGCAGTTCTTC. Its translation: CASSQHPTGDYNEQFF.

The chain combines TRBV2 with TRBJ2-7; D may be TRBD2 (5 bases). Germline V lookup: CDR1 SNHLY, CDR2 FYNNEI. CDR3 length: 14 amino acids. Trimming shortened V by 6 bases and J by 1 base, and 13 bases separated the two germline ends. CDR3 sequence (DNA): TGTGCCAGCAGGGAGGAGGTACTATCCTACGAGCAGTACGTC. Translation gives CASREEVLSYEQYV.

The chain carries TRBV5-6 and TRBJ1-2; weak D call: TRBD1 (5 bases). There are 13 residues in the CDR3. V lost 4 bases, J lost 6 bases, and 13 bases lay in between. Looked up from germline, CDR1 is SGHDT and CDR2 is YYEEEE. DNA for the CDR3: TGTGCCAGCAGCGTGCCAGGGACTCATGGCTACACCTTC. This codes for CASSVPGTHGYTF. The variable domain in full, with the rest retrieved from reference TRBV5-6 and TRBJ1-2, is DAGVTQSPTHLIKTRGQQVTLRCSPKSGHDTVSWYQQALGQGPQFIFQYYEEEERQRGNFPDRFSGHQFPNYSSELNVNALLLGDSALYLCASSVPGTHGYTFGSGTRLTVV.

J is TRBJ2-1 and V is TRBV25-1; tentative D call: TRBD1 (5 bases). The CDR3 length is 15 residues. V was shortened by 4 bases and J by 0 bases, with 10 bases between the two germline ends. From germline, CDR1 is MGHDK and CDR2 SYGVNS. The CDR3 sequence: CASSVTGSSYNEQFF. CDR3 sequence (DNA): TGTGCCAGCAGTGTAACAGGTAGCTCCTACAATGAGCAGTTCTTC.

The chain couples TRBV6-1 to TRBJ2-5; no reliable D call. This CDR3 is built from 14 residues. Germline CDR1 and CDR2: MNHNS and SASEGT. The V end lost 3 bases, the J end lost 3 bases, and 11 bases lay between the germline ends. CDR3 nucleotide sequence: TGTGCCAGCAGTGAGTCCGGGTCAAAAGAGACCCAGTACTTC. Its protein is CASSESGSKETQYF.